This T cell receptor (beta chain) was identified during a study of T cells in Graves' hyperthyroidism and ophthalmopathy. Findings and limits, study-wide: Most expanded thyroid clonotypes above 0.001 also appeared in blood.

RNA transcripts provided the source from which TCR beta CDR3 regions were amplified. An initial round of RT-PCR targeting the TCR CDR3 relied on the HTBI primer set. TCRdb reanalysed the multiplex PCR reads using MiXCR and keeps one entry per CDR3 protein. There are around 500,000 distinct CDR3 sequences in the sample; around a fifth occur only once, and around 47% lies in the top ten. For ophthalmopathy patients, the Clinical Activity Score was at least 3 and the NOSPECS grade at least 4; duration was under 3 months. It was uncontrolled infection, other autoimmune disease, pregnancy or lactation that excluded patients. A note on this clonotype: The antigen remains unidentified.

There are 15 residues in the CDR3. The V end was cut by 1 base, the J end by 1 base, with 10 bases between. Germline lookup yields CDR1 SGHTA and CDR2 FQGNSA. J is TRBJ1-2 and V is TRBV7-2; D is ambiguous. The TCR was taken from a woman in her seventies with Graves' ophthalmopathy. The sample was blood. CDR3 in amino acids: CASSLVQVLNYGYTF. The CDR3 DNA follows: TGTGCCAGCAGCTTAGTCCAGGTTCTTAACTATGGCTACACCTTC.